This entry features one T cell receptor beta chain sequence. Its antigen is not identified. Processing released intraepithelial and lamina propria lymphocytes from the graft tissue. These data originate in a study of graft-versus-host responses after intestinal transplantation. Across the study: Anti-thymocyte globulin was used for induction in all recipients, who then took tacrolimus and steroids for about three years. The study, taken as a whole, reports: Circulating GvH clone levels at their peak were associated with HvG declines (early post-transplant). Some GvH clones were seen earlier in gut or blood, suggesting intestinal origin. When patients had graft-donor T cell macrochimerism, their allografts held high graft-versus-host to host-versus-graft clonal ratios.

The germline gives CDR1 SEHNR, CDR2 FQNEAQ (reference sequence). The CDR3 consists of 15 residues. V lost 5 bases to trimming and J lost 4 bases, with 18 bases between them. Libraries were prepared by immunoSEQ multiplex PCR; TCRdb keeps only in-frame clonotypes and omits some of them. Here the sample spans 4,000 or so clones, 70% to 90% being singletons. V gene TRBV7-9 combines with J gene TRBJ2-7; tentative D call: TRBD2 (5 bases). This clonotype originated in a human patient who received an intestinal transplant, so some T cells may come from the graft donor. The sample consisted of ileum tissue, taken nearly 670 days after intestinal transplant. The CDR3, as DNA: TGTGCCAGCAGCCGAGGGAGCTTCCTCGCATACGAGCAGTACTTC. This translates into CASSRGSFLAYEQYF.